This entry lists 14 T cell receptor beta chains sequenced from one sample in a study of blood T cell repertoires in COVID-19. Repertoires were generated with immunoSEQ multiplex PCR, while TCRdb's copy carries only in-frame clones and drops some. The profile shows about 40,000 clones, under 85% of them singletons. Specimen: peripheral blood. These receptors were obtained from a woman of 80 years or more with acute or convalescent COVID-19.

The J gene is TRBJ2-5, the V gene TRBV6-5; 10 bases match TRBD2. This CDR3 contains 15 residues. The ends lost 7 bases at V and 5 bases at J; junction bases unmatched: 10. CDR1 and CDR2 (germline): MNHEY, SVGAGI. Here the CDR3 DNA reads TGTGCCAGCATCCCTAGCGGGAGTACAATGGAGACCCAGTACTTC. It yields the protein CASIPSGSTMETQYF.

This clone occurred a few times. The chain combines TRBV7-9 with TRBJ1-5; D not resolved. Trimming left V 6 bases short and J 4 bases short, with 10 bases between. This CDR3 is built from 13 residues. Germline CDR1 is SEHNR and CDR2 is FQNEAQ (reference sequence). The CDR3 region is CASSLTGNQPQHF. The CDR3 DNA sequence: TGTGCCAGCAGTCTGACGGGGAATCAGCCCCAGCATTTT. Full variable domain (remainder filled in from reference TRBV7-9 and TRBJ1-5): DTGVSQNPRHKITKRGQNVTFRCDPISEHNRLYWYRQTLGQGPEFLTYFQNEAQLEKSRLLSDRFSAERPKGSFSTLEIQRTEQGDSAMYLCASSLTGNQPQHFGDGTRLSIL.

This chain links TRBV10-1 with TRBJ2-1, with 8 nucleotides matching TRBD1. The CDR3 loop spans 15 amino acids. Losses at the gene ends were 5 bases for V and 7 bases for J; bases not matched to a gene: 10. CDR1 and CDR2 (germline): WNHNN, SYGVQD (reference sequence). CDR3 in amino acids: CASSKDRGVRNEQFF. CDR3 DNA: TGCGCCAGCAGTAAAGACAGGGGTGTAAGAAATGAGCAGTTCTTC.

The chain joins TRBV2 to TRBJ2-7; D not certain. Germline CDR1 is SNHLY and CDR2 is FYNNEI. V was pared by 6 bases and J by 0 bases, with 9 bases between. The CDR3 loop spans 13 amino acids. The DNA for the CDR3 is TGTGCCAGCAGCAGAAGTTTCTCCTACGAGCAGTACTTC. Its translation: CASSRSFSYEQYF. The full variable domain, rest sourced from reference TRBV2 and TRBJ2-7, is EPEVTQTPSHQVTQMGQEVILRCVPISNHLYFYWYRQILGQKVEFLVSFYNNEISEKSEIFDDQFSVERPDGSNFTLKIRSTKLEDSAMYFCASSRSFSYEQYFGPGTRLTVT.

The chain links TRBV24-1 to TRBJ2-1; tentatively, D is TRBD2 (6 bases). Germline V gene lookup returns CDR1 KGHDR and CDR2 SFDVKD. The CDR3 contains 14 residues. V lost 4 bases, J lost 6 bases, and 12 bases lay in between. The CDR3 nucleotides are TGTGCCACCAGTGACCCGACTAGTAGCAATGAGCAGTTCTTC. It translates to CATSDPTSSNEQFF.

The gene calls are TRBV11-1 and TRBJ2-7; TRBD1 aligns across 7 bases. With V trimmed by 3 bases and J by 1 base, 6 bases remained unmatched. This CDR3 has 15 residues. Germline V CDR1 and CDR2: SGHAT, FQDESV (reference sequence). The CDR3 reads CASSFGQVSSYEQYF. CDR3 nucleotide sequence: TGTGCCAGCAGCTTTGGACAGGTTAGTTCCTACGAGCAGTACTTC.

The V and J genes are TRBV28 and TRBJ2-3; D is ambiguous. Deletions cut 1 base from V and 3 bases from J, with 5 bases between. This CDR3 is built from 13 residues. Germline CDR1 reads MDHEN; CDR2 reads SYDVKM. The CDR3, as DNA: TGTGCCAGCAGTTTATCCGGGACAGATACGCAGTATTTT. Protein: CASSLSGTDTQYF.

V and J are TRBV6-6 and TRBJ1-3; D remains unclear. The CDR3 spans 16 residues. V dropped 5 bases and J dropped 6 bases, with 20 bases sitting between them. Per germline, CDR1 MNHNY and CDR2 SVGAGI (reference sequence). The CDR3 spells CASSQLPAGGENTIYF. The CDR3, as DNA: TGTGCCAGCAGTCAACTCCCCGCAGGCGGGGAAAACACCATATATTTT.

The chain employs TRBV23-1 and TRBJ2-5; a possible D gene is TRBD1 (9 bases). TRBV23-1 is marked as an open reading frame, function uncertain. V shed 3 bases and J shed 4 bases, with 21 bases lying between them. The CDR3 length is 17 residues. DNA of the CDR3: TGCGCCAGCAGTCACCCGACAGGGGGTACTAGCGGAGAGACCCAGTACTTC. Protein sequence: CASSHPTGGTSGETQYF.

The chain carries TRBV20-1 and TRBJ1-2; D may be TRBD1 (6 bases). V was cut by 3 bases and J by 8 bases, with 16 bases left in between. CDR3 length: 13 residues. The V gene's germline CDR1 is DFQATT and CDR2 SNEGSKA (reference sequence). The CDR3 nucleotides are TGCAGTGCTAGTAGGGGAGGGGGAGTCGGCTACACCTTC. Residues: CSASRGGGVGYTF.

The chain employs TRBV21-1 and TRBJ1-2; the table gives TRBD1 as D, unverified against the DNA. TRBV21-1 is listed as a pseudogene. The CDR3 has 14 amino acids. CDR3 residues: CASNPTGELAGYTF. As DNA, the CDR3 is TGTGCCAGCAACCCTACAGGGGAGCTTGCTGGCTACACCTTC.

The chain is built from TRBV6-5 and TRBJ1-4; D possibly corresponds to TRBD1 (6 bases). V was pared by 5 bases and J by 3 bases, with 13 bases between. This CDR3 has 15 amino acids. Per the germline V gene, CDR1 is MNHEY and CDR2 is SVGAGI. The CDR3 bases are TGTGCCAGCAGTCTAAGGGGGGGGGCTAATGAAAAACTGTTTTTT. It translates to CASSLRGGANEKLFF.

This clone appeared many times. The chain links TRBV7-6 to TRBJ1-3, with 7 bases fitting TRBD1. The CDR3 spans 16 residues. Per germline, CDR1 SGHVS and CDR2 FNYEAQ. V trimming: 5 bases; J trimming: 0 bases; junction bases outside the gene matches: 7. The chain's CDR3 is CASSLYRDSSGNTIYF. The CDR3 nucleotides read TGTGCCAGCAGCCTCTACCGGGACAGCTCTGGAAACACCATATATTTT.

The rearrangement links TRBV6-6 to TRBJ1-1; 10 nucleotides agree with TRBD1. V gave up 5 bases and J gave up 0 bases; unmatched junction bases: 6. This CDR3 is 16 amino acids long. Germline lookup yields CDR1 MNHNY and CDR2 SVGAGI (reference sequence). As DNA, the CDR3 is TGTGCCAGCAGTCTCTCGGGACAGGGGATGAACACTGAAGCTTTCTTT. The encoded protein is CASSLSGQGMNTEAFF.